These 24 T cell receptor beta chains were all obtained from the same sample, sequenced in a study of blood T cell repertoires in COVID-19. Generated by immunoSEQ multiplex PCR, the TCRdb table keeps only in-frame clones and is missing some. Here the sample spans 90,000 to 130,000 clones, over 80% being singletons. Input material: peripheral blood. Source of these receptors: a woman in her 70s with acute or convalescent COVID-19.

V gene TRBV5-1 combines with J gene TRBJ2-5; 8 bases match TRBD1. The V gene end was trimmed by 4 bases and the J gene end by 5 bases; junction bases not matched to a gene: 7. Per the germline V gene, CDR1 is SGHRS and CDR2 is YFSETQ. CDR3 length: 14 residues. Here the CDR3 reads CASSHTGGRETQYF. In nucleotides, the CDR3 is TGCGCCAGCAGCCATACAGGGGGTAGGGAGACCCAGTACTTC. Full variable domain (missing parts from reference TRBV5-1 and TRBJ2-5): KAGVTQTPRYLIKTRGQQVTLSCSPISGHRSVSWYQQTPGQGLQFLFEYFSETQRNKGNFPGRFSGRQFSNSRSEMNVSTLELGDSALYLCASSHTGGRETQYFGPGTRLLVL.

The rearrangement links TRBV14 to TRBJ1-1; a weak D match, TRBD1 (5 bases). Trimming removed 0 bases from V and 4 bases from J, with 21 bases in between. Germline CDR1 and CDR2: SGHDN and FVKESK. This CDR3 has 18 residues. The CDR3 sequence: CASSQEFLWGELITEAFF. The CDR3 coding sequence is TGTGCCAGCAGCCAAGAATTTTTATGGGGGGAGTTGATCACTGAAGCTTTCTTT.

The J gene is TRBJ2-4, the V gene TRBV6-5; D might be TRBD1 (5 bases). The CDR3 extends over 15 amino acids. Trimming removed 2 bases at V and 15 bases at J, with 23 bases between. CDR1 is MNHEY, CDR2 SVGAGI, per germline. The CDR3 loop reads CASSYTLTPGAGLYF. The CDR3 bases are TGTGCCAGCAGTTACACACTGACACCTGGGGCAGGGTTGTACTTC.

The V gene is TRBV21-1, the J gene TRBJ1-5; the table calls TRBD1, which could not be checked here. TRBV21-1 is labeled a pseudogene. The length of the CDR3 is 16 residues. CDR3 amino acids: CASSRANGTDNQPQHF. CDR3 DNA sequence: TGTGCCAGCAGCAGGGCCAACGGGACAGACAATCAGCCCCAGCATTTT.

The chain uses TRBV24-1 and TRBJ2-1; TRBD1 aligns across 9 bases. The ends lost 3 bases at V and 0 bases at J; junction bases unmatched: 17. Looked up from germline, CDR1 is KGHDR and CDR2 is SFDVKD. CDR3 length: 21 amino acids. CDR3 loop: CATSDQPSGTGYRNSYNEQFF. In DNA form, the CDR3 reads TGTGCCACCAGTGATCAGCCGTCCGGGACAGGGTACCGAAACTCCTACAATGAGCAGTTCTTC.

The rearrangement joins TRBV3-1 (or the pseudogene TRBV3-2) to TRBJ2-7, with TRBD1 matching 9 bases. The V segment lost 0 bases and the J segment 9 bases; nucleotides outside the gene matches: 6. The CDR3 covers 14 residues. Germline V gives CDR1 LGHDT, CDR2 YNNKEL (reference sequence). CDR3 in amino acids: CASSQDPYRGRQYF. DNA for the CDR3: TGTGCCAGCAGCCAAGATCCCTACAGGGGGCGGCAGTACTTC.

The rearrangement links TRBV6-2 or TRBV6-3 to TRBJ1-5, with 11 bases identical to TRBD1. The germline V gene has CDR1 MNHEY and CDR2 SVGEGT. CDR3 length equals 14 residues. V lost 4 bases, J lost 4 bases, and 0 bases stayed unmatched. CDR3 protein: CASSWDRGNQPQHF. The CDR3, as DNA: TGTGCCAGCAGTTGGGACAGGGGGAATCAGCCCCAGCATTTT.

V is TRBV7-9 and J is TRBJ1-2; TRBD1 might be the D (6 bases). Germline V CDR1 and CDR2: SEHNR, FQNEAQ (reference sequence). This CDR3 is 13 amino acids long. Trimming pared 5 bases from V and 6 bases from J, leaving 13 bases between. In DNA, the CDR3 is TGTGCCAGCAGCCCAGGACAGAGAGATGGCTACACCTTC. It yields the protein CASSPGQRDGYTF.

V usage is TRBV5-1 and J usage is TRBJ2-1, with 7 bases matching TRBD2. CDR3 length: 13 amino acids. The ends lost 4 bases at V and 5 bases at J; junction bases unmatched: 3. Germline CDR1 reads SGHRS; CDR2 reads YFSETQ. The CDR3 DNA is TGCGCCAGCAGCCCGACTAGCCACAATGAGCAGTTCTTC. Its protein is CASSPTSHNEQFF. Drawing the rest from reference TRBV5-1 and TRBJ2-1, the complete variable domain is KAGVTQTPRYLIKTRGQQVTLSCSPISGHRSVSWYQQTPGQGLQFLFEYFSETQRNKGNFPGRFSGRQFSNSRSEMNVSTLELGDSALYLCASSPTSHNEQFFGPGTRLTVL.

The chain links TRBV20-1 to TRBJ2-5; TRBD1 might be the D (5 bases). Germline V gene sequence: CDR1 DFQATT, CDR2 SNEGSKA (reference sequence). This CDR3 contains 11 residues. The V and J ends lost 7 bases and 2 bases respectively, with 8 bases between them. CDR3 nucleotides: TGCAGTGAAGGGGTACAAGAGACCCAGTACTTC. It encodes CSEGVQETQYF.

This sequence joins TRBV7-3 and TRBJ2-5; TRBD2 matches 7 bases. The germline V gene encodes CDR1 SGHTA and CDR2 FQGTGA. The CDR3 is 13 amino acids. Germline trimming cut 4 bases from V and 7 bases from J; bases unmatched to any gene: 6. CDR3 nucleotide sequence: TGTGCCAGCAGCTCCAACGTAGCGGGGACCCAGTACTTC. Amino acid sequence: CASSSNVAGTQYF.

The chain carries TRBV1 and TRBJ2-7; the table gives TRBD2 as D, unverified against the DNA. TRBV1 is labeled a pseudogene. The CDR3 consists of 14 residues. The CDR3 spells CTSFLAGGPYEQYF. In nucleotides, the CDR3 is TGCACCAGCTTCCTAGCGGGAGGGCCCTACGAGCAGTACTTC.

This chain links TRBV19 with TRBJ2-5; no definite D call. Trimming left V 8 bases short and J 1 base short, with 11 bases between. The CDR3 has 13 residues. Looked up from germline, CDR1 is LNHDA and CDR2 is SQIVND (reference sequence). In DNA, the CDR3 is TGTGCCAGTTCCCGGAGCGTCCAAGAGACCCAGTACTTC. It is translated as CASSRSVQETQYF. The complete variable domain, with remaining parts taken from reference TRBV19 and TRBJ2-5, reads DGGITQSPKYLFRKEGQNVTLSCEQNLNHDAMYWYRQDPGQGLRLIYYSQIVNDFQKGDIAEGYSVSREKKESFPLTVTSAQKNPTAFYLCASSRSVQETQYFGPGTRLLVL.

This clone was seen repeatedly, ten times or more. V is TRBV29-1 and J is TRBJ1-2; 12 positions match TRBD1. The CDR3 has 13 residues. Germline-derived CDR1 and CDR2 are SQVTM and ANQGSEA. V was pared by 3 bases and J by 7 bases, with 3 bases of the junction left unmatched. CDR3 sequence (DNA): TGCAGCGTTGAGGGACAGGGGGCGAGTGGCTACACCTTC. It encodes CSVEGQGASGYTF.

CDR3 amino acids: CASSLAGGHNEQFF. In DNA, the CDR3 is TGTGCCAGCAGCTTAGCGGGGGGGCACAATGAGCAGTTCTTC. The V gene is TRBV7-2, the J gene TRBJ2-1; the D gene is possibly TRBD2 (7 bases). With 0 bases removed from V and 5 bases from J, the gap between germline ends came to 8 bases. Germline CDR1 reads SGHTA; CDR2 reads FQGNSA. The CDR3 runs 14 residues.

This chain uses TRBV28 with TRBJ1-4, with no clear D. V lost 9 bases and J 8 bases, leaving 19 bases between the germline ends. The V gene's germline CDR1 is MDHEN and CDR2 SYDVKM. The CDR3 is made up of 14 amino acids. DNA for the CDR3: TGTGCCAGTTATAACTCAGGTTCAAGGGAAAAACTGTTTTTT. Its translation is CASYNSGSREKLFF.

This CDR3 is CASSYGGDADTQYF. The CDR3 region has the DNA TGTGCCAGCAGTTACGGGGGAGATGCAGATACGCAGTATTTT. The chain recombines TRBV28 with TRBJ2-3; the D gene is possibly TRBD2 (6 bases). The CDR3 is 14 residues long. V shed 4 bases and J shed 4 bases, with 12 bases lying between them. Germline lookup yields CDR1 MDHEN and CDR2 SYDVKM.

V is TRBV11-2 and J is TRBJ1-2; tentatively, D is TRBD1 (5 bases). CDR1 is SGHAT and CDR2 is FQNNGV in the germline V gene. CDR3 size: 15 residues. With 2 bases removed from V and 1 base from J, the gap between germline ends came to 11 bases. The CDR3 here is CASSLTRQINYGYTF. DNA of the CDR3: TGTGCCAGCAGCTTAACCAGACAGATTAACTATGGCTACACCTTC.

The CDR3 nucleotides read TGTGCCAGCAGCTTTCGGCAGGGGGCTAATTCACCCCTCCACTTT. Protein sequence: CASSFRQGANSPLHF. The chain combines TRBV3-1 (or the pseudogene TRBV3-2) with TRBJ1-6, with 8 positions matching TRBD1. V shed 5 bases and J 6 bases; nucleotides not matched to a gene: 6. There are 15 residues in the CDR3. Looked up from germline, CDR1 is LGHDT and CDR2 is YNNKEL (reference sequence).

V is TRBV7-9 and J is TRBJ2-3; 10 nucleotides match TRBD2. J lost 6 bases, V lost 3 bases, and 6 bases had no gene match. Per germline, CDR1 SEHNR and CDR2 FQNEAQ (reference sequence). The CDR3 is 15 amino acids. This chain's CDR3 is CASSFSGGAGDTQYF. The CDR3 nucleotides read TGTGCCAGCAGCTTCAGCGGGGGGGCCGGGGATACGCAGTATTTT.

This chain connects TRBV24-1 to TRBJ2-3, with TRBD1 as a possible D gene (6 bases). The CDR3 is 13 residues long. V was clipped by 1 base and J by 8 bases, with 9 bases between them. Per germline, CDR1 KGHDR and CDR2 SFDVKD. The CDR3 DNA is TGTGCCACCAGTGATTTCGGGACACTTACGCAGTATTTT. Translating gives CATSDFGTLTQYF.

J is TRBJ2-5 and V is TRBV24-1, with 9 bases fitting TRBD1. The CDR3 is made up of 12 amino acids. Per germline, CDR1 KGHDR and CDR2 SFDVKD. V lost 9 bases, J lost 6 bases, and 4 bases stayed unmatched. CDR3 nucleotides: TGTGCCACCGGGGACAGGGCGAAGACCCAGTACTTC. It yields the protein CATGDRAKTQYF.

The rearrangement uses TRBV15 and TRBJ2-1; TRBD1 matches at 7 bases. Germline V gives CDR1 LNHNV, CDR2 YYDKDF (reference sequence). V lost 0 bases to trimming and J lost 4 bases; unmatched junction nucleotides: 6. The length of the CDR3 is 16 residues. The CDR3 DNA reads as TGTGCCACCAGCAGAGAGGGCCAGGGGGTTTACAATGAGCAGTTCTTC. Encoded protein: CATSREGQGVYNEQFF.

CDR3 DNA sequence: TGTGCCAGCAGTTACTCTGGGCATAAAAATTCACCCCTCCACTTT. Translating it yields CASSYSGHKNSPLHF. The chain has TRBV6-2 or TRBV6-3 and TRBJ1-6; unclear D gene. V was shortened by 0 bases and J by 7 bases, with 10 bases between the two germline ends. Germline CDR1 and CDR2: MNHEY and SVGEGT. There are 15 residues in the CDR3.